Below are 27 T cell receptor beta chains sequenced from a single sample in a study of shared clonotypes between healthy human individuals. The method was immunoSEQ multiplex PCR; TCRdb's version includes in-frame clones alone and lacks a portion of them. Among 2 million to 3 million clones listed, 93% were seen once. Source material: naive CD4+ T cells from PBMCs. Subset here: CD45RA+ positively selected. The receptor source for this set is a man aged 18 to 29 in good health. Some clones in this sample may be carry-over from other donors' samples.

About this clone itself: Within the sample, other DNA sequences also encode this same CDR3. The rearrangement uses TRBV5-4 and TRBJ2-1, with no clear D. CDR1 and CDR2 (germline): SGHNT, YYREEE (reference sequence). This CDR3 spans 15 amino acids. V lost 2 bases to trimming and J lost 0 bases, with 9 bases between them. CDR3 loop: CASSLASSSYNEQFF. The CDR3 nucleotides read TGTGCCAGCAGCTTAGCGTCGAGCTCCTACAATGAGCAGTTCTTC.

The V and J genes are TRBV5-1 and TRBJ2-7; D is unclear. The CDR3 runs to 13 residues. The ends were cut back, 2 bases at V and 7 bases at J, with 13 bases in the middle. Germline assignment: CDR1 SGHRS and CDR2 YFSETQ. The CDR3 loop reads CASSFTRLGEQYF. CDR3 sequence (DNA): TGCGCCAGCAGCTTTACACGGCTCGGGGAGCAGTACTTC. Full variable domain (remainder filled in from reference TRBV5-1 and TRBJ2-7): KAGVTQTPRYLIKTRGQQVTLSCSPISGHRSVSWYQQTPGQGLQFLFEYFSETQRNKGNFPGRFSGRQFSNSRSEMNVSTLELGDSALYLCASSFTRLGEQYFGPGTRLTVT.

CDR3 sequence: CSVGAGVHGEQYF. The CDR3 bases are TGCAGCGTTGGGGCGGGGGTCCATGGGGAGCAGTACTTC. The rearrangement links TRBV29-1 to TRBJ2-7, with 7 bases identical to TRBD2. Trimming removed 4 bases from V and 7 bases from J; junction bases left unmatched: 10. Looked up from germline, CDR1 is SQVTM and CDR2 is ANQGSEA. The CDR3 covers 13 residues.

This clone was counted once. DNA of the CDR3: TGTGCCGCGCAGACTAGCGGGAGGTCCAATGAGCAGTTCTTC. Amino acid sequence: CAAQTSGRSNEQFF. V is TRBV30 and J is TRBJ2-1; TRBD2 matches 13 bases. CDR1 GTSNPN and CDR2 SVGIG come from the germline V gene (reference sequence). CDR3 length: 14 residues. Losses at the gene ends were 8 bases for V and 6 bases for J; bases not matched to a gene: 7. The full variable domain, with the rest looked up from reference TRBV30 and TRBJ2-1, is SQTIHQWPATLVQPVGSPLSLECTVEGTSNPNLYWYRQAAGRGLQLLFYSVGIGQISSEVPQNLSASRPQDRQFILSSKKLLLSDSGFYLCAAQTSGRSNEQFFGPGTRLTVL.

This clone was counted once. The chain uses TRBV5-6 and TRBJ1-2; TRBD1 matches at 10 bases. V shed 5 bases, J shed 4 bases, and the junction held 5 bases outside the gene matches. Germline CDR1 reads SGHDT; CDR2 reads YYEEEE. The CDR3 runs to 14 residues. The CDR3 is CASSRDRGGYGYTF. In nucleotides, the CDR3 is TGTGCCAGCAGTCGGGACAGGGGCGGCTATGGCTACACCTTC.

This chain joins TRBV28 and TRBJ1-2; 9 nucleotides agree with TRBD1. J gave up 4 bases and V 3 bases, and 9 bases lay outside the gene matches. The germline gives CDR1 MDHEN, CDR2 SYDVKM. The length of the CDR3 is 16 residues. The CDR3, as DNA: TGTGCCAGCAGTTTCGCGGCCGGGACAGGGATCTATGGCTACACCTTC. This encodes CASSFAAGTGIYGYTF.

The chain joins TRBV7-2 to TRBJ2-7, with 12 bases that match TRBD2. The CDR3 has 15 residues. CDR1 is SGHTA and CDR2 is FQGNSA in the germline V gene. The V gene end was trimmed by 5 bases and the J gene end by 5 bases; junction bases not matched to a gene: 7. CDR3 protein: CASSQPTSGRNEQYF. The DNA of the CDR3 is TGTGCCAGCAGCCAACCGACTAGCGGGAGAAACGAGCAGTACTTC.

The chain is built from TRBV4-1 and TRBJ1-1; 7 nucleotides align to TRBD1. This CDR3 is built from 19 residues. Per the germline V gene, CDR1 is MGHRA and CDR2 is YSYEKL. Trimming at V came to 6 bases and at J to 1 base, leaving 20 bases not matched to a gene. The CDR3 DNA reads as TGCGCCAGCAGTTTTATCCCCAGGGGGGCCGCATTCCCGAACACTGAAGCTTTCTTT. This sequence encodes CASSFIPRGAAFPNTEAFF.

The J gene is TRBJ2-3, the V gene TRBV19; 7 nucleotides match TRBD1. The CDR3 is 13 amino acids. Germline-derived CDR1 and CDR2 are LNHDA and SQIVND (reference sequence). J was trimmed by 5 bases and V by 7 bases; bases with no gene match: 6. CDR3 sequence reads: CASIVRGIDTQYF. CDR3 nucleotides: TGTGCCAGTATCGTCAGGGGGATAGATACGCAGTATTTT.

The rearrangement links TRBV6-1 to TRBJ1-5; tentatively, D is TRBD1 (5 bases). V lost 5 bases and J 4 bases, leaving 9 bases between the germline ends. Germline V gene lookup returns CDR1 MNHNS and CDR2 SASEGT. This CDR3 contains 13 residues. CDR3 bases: TGTGCCAGCAGTTCCACAGGTAATCAGCCCCAGCATTTT. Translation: CASSSTGNQPQHF.

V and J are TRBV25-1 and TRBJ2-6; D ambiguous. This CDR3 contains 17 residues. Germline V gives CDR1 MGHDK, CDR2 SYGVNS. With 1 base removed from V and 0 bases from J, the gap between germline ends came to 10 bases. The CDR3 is CASSEFPHSSGANVLTF. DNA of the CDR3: TGTGCCAGCAGTGAATTCCCCCACAGCTCTGGGGCCAACGTCCTGACTTTC.

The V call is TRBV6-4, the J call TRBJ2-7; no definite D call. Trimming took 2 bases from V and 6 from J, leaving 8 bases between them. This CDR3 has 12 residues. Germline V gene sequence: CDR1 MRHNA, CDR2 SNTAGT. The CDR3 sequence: CASSDRFGEQYF. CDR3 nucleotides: TGTGCCAGCAGTGACAGGTTCGGCGAGCAGTACTTC.

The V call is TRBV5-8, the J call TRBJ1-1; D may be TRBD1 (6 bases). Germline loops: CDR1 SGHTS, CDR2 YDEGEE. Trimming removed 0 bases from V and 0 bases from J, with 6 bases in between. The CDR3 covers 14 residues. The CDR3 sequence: CASSLGQVNTEAFF. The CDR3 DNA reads TGTGCCAGCAGCTTGGGACAGGTGAACACTGAAGCTTTCTTT. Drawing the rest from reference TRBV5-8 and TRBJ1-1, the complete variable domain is EAGVTQSPTHLIKTRGQQATLRCSPISGHTSVYWYQQALGLGLQFLLWYDEGEERNRGNFPPRFSGRQFPNYSSELNVNALELEDSALYLCASSLGQVNTEAFFGQGTRLTVV.

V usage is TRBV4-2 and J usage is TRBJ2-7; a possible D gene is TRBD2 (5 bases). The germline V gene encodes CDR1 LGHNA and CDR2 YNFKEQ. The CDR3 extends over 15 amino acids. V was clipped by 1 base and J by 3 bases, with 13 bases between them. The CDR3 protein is CASSQGVARDYEQYF. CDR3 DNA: TGTGCCAGCAGCCAAGGGGTGGCCCGGGACTACGAGCAGTACTTC.

CDR3 residues: CASSSWQAKNIQYF. The CDR3, as DNA: TGTGCCAGCAGTTCTTGGCAAGCCAAAAACATTCAGTACTTC. The chain recombines TRBV6-5 with TRBJ2-4; D not resolved. This CDR3 comprises 14 residues. From germline, CDR1 is MNHEY and CDR2 SVGAGI. Trimming removed 4 bases at V and 0 bases at J, with 7 bases between.

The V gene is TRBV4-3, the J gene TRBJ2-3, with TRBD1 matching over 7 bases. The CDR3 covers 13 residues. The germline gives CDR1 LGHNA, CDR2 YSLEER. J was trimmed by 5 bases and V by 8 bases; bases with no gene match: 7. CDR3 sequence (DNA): TGCGCCAGCTCAGACAGGGTTGGAGATACGCAGTATTTT. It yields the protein CASSDRVGDTQYF.

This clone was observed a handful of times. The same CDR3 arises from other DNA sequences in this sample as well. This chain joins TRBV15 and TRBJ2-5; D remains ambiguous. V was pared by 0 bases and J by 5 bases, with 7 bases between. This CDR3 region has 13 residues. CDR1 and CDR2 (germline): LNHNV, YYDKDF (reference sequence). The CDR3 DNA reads TGTGCCACCAGCAGAGATCCTGGGGAGACCCAGTACTTC. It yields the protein CATSRDPGETQYF.

The CDR3 DNA reads TGTGCCAGCAGTTACCTCCTAGCGGGAGGGCATCGGGAGCAGTTCTTC. Translating gives CASSYLLAGGHREQFF. V is TRBV6-5 and J is TRBJ2-1; TRBD2 matches at 12 bases. The germline gives CDR1 MNHEY, CDR2 SVGAGI. V trimming: 2 bases; J trimming: 10 bases; junction bases outside the gene matches: 9. The CDR3 extends over 16 amino acids.

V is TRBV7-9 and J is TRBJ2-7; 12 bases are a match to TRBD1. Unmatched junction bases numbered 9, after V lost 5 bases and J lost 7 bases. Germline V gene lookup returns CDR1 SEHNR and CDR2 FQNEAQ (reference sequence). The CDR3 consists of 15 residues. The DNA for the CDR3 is TGTGCCAGCAGCATGGGACAGGGGGCTTTTGGGGAGCAGTACTTC. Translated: CASSMGQGAFGEQYF. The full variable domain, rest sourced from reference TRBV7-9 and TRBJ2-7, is DTGVSQNPRHKITKRGQNVTFRCDPISEHNRLYWYRQTLGQGPEFLTYFQNEAQLEKSRLLSDRFSAERPKGSFSTLEIQRTEQGDSAMYLCASSMGQGAFGEQYFGPGTRLTVT.

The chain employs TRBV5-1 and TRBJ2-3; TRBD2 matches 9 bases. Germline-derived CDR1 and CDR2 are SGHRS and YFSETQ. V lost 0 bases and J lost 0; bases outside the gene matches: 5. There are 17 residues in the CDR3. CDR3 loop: CASSLALAGSSTDTQYF. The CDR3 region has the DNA TGCGCCAGCAGCTTGGCCCTAGCGGGATCTAGCACAGATACGCAGTATTTT.

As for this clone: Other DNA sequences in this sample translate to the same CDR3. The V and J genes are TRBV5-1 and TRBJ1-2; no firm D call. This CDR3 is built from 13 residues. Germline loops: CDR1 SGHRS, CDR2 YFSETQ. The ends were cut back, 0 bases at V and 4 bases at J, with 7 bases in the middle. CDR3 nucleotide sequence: TGCGCCAGCAGCTTGGGGCAGCTCTATGGCTACACCTTC. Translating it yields CASSLGQLYGYTF. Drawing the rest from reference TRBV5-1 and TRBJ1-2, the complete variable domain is KAGVTQTPRYLIKTRGQQVTLSCSPISGHRSVSWYQQTPGQGLQFLFEYFSETQRNKGNFPGRFSGRQFSNSRSEMNVSTLELGDSALYLCASSLGQLYGYTFGSGTRLTVV.

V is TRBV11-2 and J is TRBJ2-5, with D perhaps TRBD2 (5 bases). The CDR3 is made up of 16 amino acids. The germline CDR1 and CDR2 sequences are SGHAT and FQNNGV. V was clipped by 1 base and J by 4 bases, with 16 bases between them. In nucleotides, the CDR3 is TGTGCCAGCAGCTTAGTGGTGGGGAGTTCGGGAGAGACCCAGTACTTC. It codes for CASSLVVGSSGETQYF. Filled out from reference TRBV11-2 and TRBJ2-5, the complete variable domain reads EAGVAQSPRYKIIEKRQSVAFWCNPISGHATLYWYQQILGQGPKLLIQFQNNGVVDDSQLPKDRFSAERLKGVDSTLKIQPAKLEDSAVYLCASSLVVGSSGETQYFGPGTRLLVL.

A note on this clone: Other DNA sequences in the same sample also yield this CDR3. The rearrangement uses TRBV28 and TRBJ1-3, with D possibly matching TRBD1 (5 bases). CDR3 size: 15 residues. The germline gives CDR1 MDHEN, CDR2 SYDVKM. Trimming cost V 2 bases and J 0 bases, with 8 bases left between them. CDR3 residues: CASSLGGTSGNTIYF. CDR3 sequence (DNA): TGTGCCAGCAGTTTAGGTGGGACCTCTGGAAACACCATATATTTT.

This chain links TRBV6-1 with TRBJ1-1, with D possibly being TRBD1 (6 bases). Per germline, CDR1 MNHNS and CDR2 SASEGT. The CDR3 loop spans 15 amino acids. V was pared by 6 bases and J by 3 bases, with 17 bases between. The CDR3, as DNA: TGTGCCAGCAGCTTGGGGGGGGCTGGGGACACTGAAGCTTTCTTT. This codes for CASSLGGAGDTEAFF.

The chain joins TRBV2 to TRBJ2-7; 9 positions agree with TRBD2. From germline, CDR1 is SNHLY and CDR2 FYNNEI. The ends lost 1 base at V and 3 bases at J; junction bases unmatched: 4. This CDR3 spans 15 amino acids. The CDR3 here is CASSEVSGRNYEQYF. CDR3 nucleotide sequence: TGTGCCAGCAGTGAAGTCAGCGGGAGGAACTACGAGCAGTACTTC.

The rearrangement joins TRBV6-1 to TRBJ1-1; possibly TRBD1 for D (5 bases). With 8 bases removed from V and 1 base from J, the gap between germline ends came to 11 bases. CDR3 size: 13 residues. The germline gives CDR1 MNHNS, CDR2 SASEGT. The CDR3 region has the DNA TGTGCCAGCGTACAGGATACGAACACTGAAGCTTTCTTT. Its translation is CASVQDTNTEAFF.

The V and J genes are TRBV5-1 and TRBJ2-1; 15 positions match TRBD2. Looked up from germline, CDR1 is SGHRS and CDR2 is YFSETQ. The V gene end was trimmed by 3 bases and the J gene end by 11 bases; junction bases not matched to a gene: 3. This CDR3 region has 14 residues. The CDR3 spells CASSWGLAGGQQFF. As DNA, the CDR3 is TGCGCCAGCAGCTGGGGACTAGCGGGAGGCCAGCAGTTCTTC.